This T cell receptor (beta chain) is from a study of Graves' ophthalmopathy and Graves' hyperthyroidism. The CDR3 is 15 residues long. The V gene's germline CDR1 is SEHNR and CDR2 FQNEAQ (reference sequence). V gave up 5 bases and J gave up 5 bases; unmatched junction bases: 7. Concerning this clonotype: Its antigen is still unknown.

Other autoimmune disease, uncontrolled infection, pregnancy and lactation led to exclusion. Orbital computed tomography, thyroid ultrasound, TRAb, serum thyroxine and clinical symptoms formed the basis of diagnosis. RNA transcripts were the source from which TCR beta CDR3 regions were amplified. After a first-round RT-PCR with HTBI primers, a second-round multiplex PCR was run. TCRdb processed the multiplex PCR reads anew with MiXCR; each CDR3 protein has one entry. The data hold 600,000 to 700,000 distinct CDR3 sequences, with roughly two fifths observed a single time. Study-level findings and limits: Most clonotypes expanded in thyroid above 0.001 frequency were present in blood too.

The material sequenced was peripheral blood. This receptor was obtained from an adult man with Graves' ophthalmopathy. The chain couples TRBV7-9 to TRBJ2-7; 12 bases line up with TRBD2. In nucleotides, the CDR3 is TGTGCCAGCAGCCCCATGACTAGCGGGAGAAACGAGCAGTACTTC. Protein sequence: CASSPMTSGRNEQYF. The complete variable domain, with remaining parts taken from reference TRBV7-9 and TRBJ2-7, reads DTGVSQNPRHKITKRGQNVTFRCDPISEHNRLYWYRQTLGQGPEFLTYFQNEAQLEKSRLLSDRFSAERPKGSFSTLEIQRTEQGDSAMYLCASSPMTSGRNEQYFGPGTRLTVT.